A selection of T cell receptor beta chains follows, all from one sample in a study of chronic HIV infection and antiretroviral therapy. TCRdb recomputed calls from the 5' RACE reads with MiXCR, one row per CDR3 protein. The sample holds about 48,000 distinct CDR3 sequences, about 19% seen once. Sequencing was done on a sample of peripheral blood. All receptors derive from an adult who had HIV and had not received antiretroviral therapy, or was an uninfected healthy control (not recorded which). Both conserved end residues are part of each CDR3. A D gene is named only where the DNA matches it firmly. Not all rows give a size; the values are once, few, many and, for expanded clones, a class.

J | length | V | size | D | DNA | CDR3
TRBJ1-3 | 15 | TRBV5-1 | . | TRBD1 | TGCGCCAGCAGTCCTACAGGGGGCGACGGAAACACCATATATTTT | CASSPTGGDGNTIYF
TRBJ2-1 | 14 | TRBV28 | . | . | TGTGCCAGCAGCCAGGGTAGCTCCTACAATGAGCAGTTCTTC | CASSQGSSYNEQFF
TRBJ1-2 | 16 | TRBV6-5 | . | TRBD1 | TGTGCCAGCAGTTACTTGGATAGGACAGGGAGGGGAGGCTACACCTTC | CASSYLDRTGRGGYTF
TRBJ1-1 | 15 | TRBV7-9 | . | . | TGTGCCAGCAGCTTATCTCACACGAAGAACACTGAAGCTTTCTTT | CASSLSHTKNTEAFF
TRBJ2-7 | 16 | TRBV12-3/TRBV12-4 | few | . | TGTGCCAGCAGTGACCCCGGGACATCGAGCTCCTACGAGCAGTACTTC | CASSDPGTSSSYEQYF
TRBJ1-1 | 10 | TRBV28 | many | . | TGTGCCAGCAGTGAGGGTGAAGCTTTCTTT | CASSEGEAFF
TRBJ2-7 | 17 | TRBV19 | . | TRBD2 | TGTGCCAGTAGTATTTCAGGGACTAGCGGCCAAGTTGGCGGGCAGTACTTC | CASSISGTSGQVGGQYF
TRBJ1-6 | 16 | TRBV7-9 | few | . | TGTGCCAGCAGCTGGCTTCGGGGATCCCTTAATTCACCCCTCCACTTT | CASSWLRGSLNSPLHF
TRBJ2-5 | 13 | TRBV28 | few | . | TGTGCCAGCAGCCCCCCGGCCCTGGAGACCCAGTACTTC | CASSPPALETQYF
TRBJ1-5 | 14 | TRBV4-1 | once | . | TGCGCCAGCAGCCAAGATAGAACTTCGGTTATCCAGCATTTT | CASSQDRTSVIQHF
TRBJ2-2 | 15 | TRBV25-1 | few | TRBD2 | TGTGCCAGCAGTGGTAGCGGGGGGAACACCGGGGAGCTGTTTTTT | CASSGSGGNTGELFF
TRBJ2-5 | 16 | TRBV7-3 | few | TRBD1 | TGTGCCAGCAGCTTTGCCGGGACAGGGCCGCAAGAGACCCAGTACTTC | CASSFAGTGPQETQYF
TRBJ2-7 | 14 | TRBV7-8 | . | . | TGTGCCAGCAGCCCACCGGGATTTCTCTACGAGCAGTACTTC | CASSPPGFLYEQYF
TRBJ2-2 | 16 | TRBV11-1 | few | TRBD2 | TGTGCCAGCAGCCTCCGAGCGGGAGTGAACACCGGGGAGCTGTTTTTT | CASSLRAGVNTGELFF
TRBJ2-3 | 13 | TRBV10-3 | few | . | TGTGCCGCCGGGGATGTCAGGCCGGATACGCAGTATTTT | CAAGDVRPDTQYF
TRBJ1-1 | 13 | TRBV5-1 | . | . | TGCGCCAGCAGCTTGATGAGTGGCACTGAAGCTTTCTTT | CASSLMSGTEAFF
TRBJ1-2 | 15 | TRBV7-6 | . | . | TGTGCCAGCAGCCTTTCCCTGACAGCGGGATATGGCTACACCTTC | CASSLSLTAGYGYTF
TRBJ1-6 | 15 | TRBV29-1 | . | TRBD1 | TGCAGCGTTCGGATCGCCGGGACAGAAAATTCACCCCTCCACTTT | CSVRIAGTENSPLHF
TRBJ2-7 | 17 | TRBV4-1 | . | . | TGCGCCAGCAGCCAAGGAATGGGGGCTTCAGGTCACTACGAGCAGTACTTC | CASSQGMGASGHYEQYF
TRBJ2-1 | 11 | TRBV28 | . | . | TGTGCCCATTCCACCCTCACTGAGCAGTTCTTC | CAHSTLTEQFF